This TCR beta chain was sequenced during a study of T cells in localized non-small cell lung cancer (dated by TCRdb to about 2020). In terms of the full investigation: The study examined T cell repertoires in under 300 patients with early-stage NSCLC and compared tumors with uninvolved tumor-adjacent lungs. The cohort was made up of 200 to 250 treatment-naive NSCLC patients whose localized lung tumors had been resected. The mean age of the NSCLC patients was approximately 71 years, with 120 to 150 men and approximately 100 women.

The immunoSEQ Assay was used to sequence TCR beta CDR3 regions from DNA. The authors' analysis ran thus. To compute T cell density, TCR beta template counts were normalized to usable DNA, which was estimated by amplifying housekeeping genes. Richness was estimated with the preseqR package, extrapolating to 400,000 templates for PBMC samples and 120,000 templates for tissue samples. Clonality was taken to be one minus Pielou's evenness. Tissue-enriched TCRs were identified through differential abundance testing performed on productive amino-acid clonotypes, with a minimum total count of 5 and an alpha of 0.1. The Jaccard Index and the Morisita Overlap Index were used to quantify repertoire overlap between compartments. GLIPH clustered TCR beta CDR3s with public tetramer-defined viral CDR3s; viral motifs required at least three viral sequences plus V-gene enrichment. TCRdb obtained this table from immuneACCESS and retained in-frame rearrangements with V and J assigned. These tables miss some clones; where compared with another copy, unresolved V genes account for less than half of the shortfall, and the remainder is unexplained. V, J and clone size were drawn from that table, and D and trimming were deduced from the DNA. In all, the sample holds tens of thousands of clones, and nearly 80% of those were seen once. The ten largest make up around a third of the sample.

Results the study describes overall, beyond this receptor: Because of the exploratory design, TCR variables were selected using unadjusted p-values without false-discovery rate correction. The highest T cell clonality was observed in uninvolved tumor-adjacent lung, where clonality exceeded that of tumor, suggesting that antigenic responses were more focused in uninvolved tumor-adjacent lung. A median of around 50 of the top 100 tumor clones were detected in paired uninvolved adjacent lung, and around 30 of these tumor clones were also found among the top 100 clones of the paired uninvolved adjacent lung. Higher blood T cell density associated with longer overall survival, while higher adjacent-lung clonality associated with shorter survival. Because multi-region sequencing of the tumors was not done, intratumor heterogeneity could not be ruled out.

At diagnosis, peripheral blood, uninvolved tumor-adjacent lung and tumor were collected and were preserved as a mix of fresh-frozen and FFPE material. For TCR repertoire profiling, blood samples were analyzed as peripheral blood mononuclear cells. Remarks on this clone: Its antigen remains undetermined. No base quality values were provided; no much bigger clone lies one nucleotide off.

The TCR sequence derives from a male donor at least 60 years old with stage II squamous cell lung carcinoma. The material sequenced was peripheral blood, taken before any cancer treatment.

The CDR3 has the sequence CASSSDRSSGANVLTF. At the DNA level, the sequence is TGTGCCAGCAGCTCGGACAGGAGCTCTGGGGCCAACGTCCTGACTTTC. The chain is encoded by TRBV7-2 joined to TRBJ2-6, with TRBD1 identical over 7 junction bases. There are 16 amino acids in the CDR3, from cysteine to phenylalanine inclusive. The DNA shown is the 48-base CDR3, in frame from base 1. Based on the germline V gene, the CDR1 and CDR2 sequences are SGHTA and FQGNSA. V and J are trimmed by 4 bases and 0 bases, and the gene matches miss 3 bases of the junction.